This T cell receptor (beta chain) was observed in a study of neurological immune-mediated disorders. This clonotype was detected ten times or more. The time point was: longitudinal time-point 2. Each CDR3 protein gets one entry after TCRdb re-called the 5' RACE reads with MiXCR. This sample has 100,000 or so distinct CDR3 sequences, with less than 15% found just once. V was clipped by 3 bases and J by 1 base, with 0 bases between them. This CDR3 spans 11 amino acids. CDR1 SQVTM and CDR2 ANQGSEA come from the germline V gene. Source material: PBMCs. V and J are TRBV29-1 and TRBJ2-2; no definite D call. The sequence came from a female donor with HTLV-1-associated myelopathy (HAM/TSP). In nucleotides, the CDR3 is TGCAGCGTTGAGAACACCGGGGAGCTGTTTTTT. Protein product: CSVENTGELFF.